This entry features one T cell receptor (beta chain) sequence. This specimen belongs to a study of identical twins. Template switching added a universal primer site; cDNA carried unique molecular identifiers. TCRdb itself ran the 5' RACE reads through MiXCR, one entry per CDR3 protein. This sample carries 450,000 to 500,000 distinct CDR3 sequences, over 11% of them seen once, and the ten largest clones take 0.95% to 1%. CDR1 and CDR2 (germline): MNHNY, SVGAGI (reference sequence). The germline V and J ends were trimmed by 6 bases and 6 bases, with 10 bases remaining between them. The CDR3 runs 12 residues. A further study also used this sample, focusing on yellow fever vaccine responses in identical twins.

This TCR was recovered from a young woman in good health. The chain is built from TRBV6-6 and TRBJ2-3; tentatively, D is TRBD1 (6 bases). Material: CD4+ T cells sorted from blood. CDR3 amino acids: CASRTDRDTQYF. The CDR3 nucleotides are TGTGCCAGCAGGACCGACAGGGATACGCAGTATTTT.